Listed below are T cell receptor beta chains from one sample, sequenced in a study of resident and recirculating memory T cells in vitiligo. TCRdb's copy holds only in-frame clones and misses some; the assay was immunoSEQ multiplex PCR. The profile covers around 70,000 clones, with approximately 90% appearing a single time and roughly 5% taken by the ten largest. The sequenced material came from blood. These receptors all stem from a male donor with vitiligo. Both conserved end residues are part of each CDR3. A D gene is named only where the DNA matches it firmly. Only some rows state a clone size, as once, few, many or a class for expanded clones.

>.|TRBV6-5|TRBJ1-5|.
CASSSANQPQHF
TGTGCCAGCAGTTCTGCGAATCAGCCCCAGCATTTT
>.|TRBV11-3|TRBJ2-2|.
CASSLQQWRTGATGELFF
TGTGCCAGCAGCTTACAACAATGGAGAACAGGTGCCACCGGGGAGCTGTTTTTT
>TRBD1|TRBV15|TRBJ2-2|.
CATSMRQGNTGELFF
TGTGCCACCAGCATGAGACAGGGGAACACCGGGGAGCTGTTTTTT
>TRBD1|TRBV9|TRBJ2-1|.
CASSGPGQGAGDEQFF
TGTGCCAGCAGCGGGCCGGGACAGGGGGCAGGGGATGAGCAGTTCTTC
>.|TRBV18|TRBJ2-2|.
CASSPTDTPFAGELFF
TGTGCCAGCTCACCAACTGACACCCCGTTTGCCGGGGAGCTGTTTTTT
>.|TRBV6-1|TRBJ2-7|.
CASSGLPPTYEQYF
TGTGCCAGCAGTGGACTTCCACCCACCTACGAGCAGTACTTC
>TRBD1|TRBV2|TRBJ2-3|.
CASRGQGTDTQYF
TGTGCCAGTAGGGGACAGGGCACAGATACGCAGTATTTT
>.|TRBV27|TRBJ2-7|.
CASSSRDTYEQYF
TGTGCCAGCAGTTCCCGGGACACCTACGAGCAGTACTTC
>.|TRBV5-8|TRBJ1-1|.
CASSFGVRTTEAFF
TGTGCCAGCAGCTTCGGAGTCCGAACAACTGAAGCTTTCTTT
>.|TRBV5-4|TRBJ2-7|once
CASSLRSRSSYEQYF
TGTGCCAGCAGCTTGCGTAGCCGAAGCTCCTACGAGCAGTACTTC
>.|TRBV5-1|TRBJ2-1|once
CASSLVNNEQFF
TGCGCCAGCAGCTTGGTAAACAATGAGCAGTTCTTC
>.|TRBV30|TRBJ2-7|.
CAYGQLYEQYF
TGTGCCTACGGACAGCTTTACGAGCAGTACTTC
>TRBD1|TRBV6-5|TRBJ1-6|few
CASSLYRGTGSPLHF
TGTGCCAGCAGTTTATACAGGGGAACAGGTTCACCCCTCCACTTT
>.|TRBV7-9|TRBJ1-1|.
CASSLVLSGTEAFF
TGTGCCAGCAGCTTAGTACTGTCGGGCACTGAAGCTTTCTTT
>TRBD1|TRBV28|TRBJ1-5|.
CASTVRTGGNQPQHF
TGTGCCAGCACCGTCCGGACAGGGGGCAATCAGCCCCAGCATTTT
>.|TRBV2|TRBJ2-7|.
CASSRVPDGYEQYF
TGTGCCAGCAGCCGGGTCCCCGACGGGTACGAGCAGTACTTC
>TRBD2|TRBV5-1|TRBJ2-7|.
CASSVTSGAYYEQYF
TGCGCCAGCAGCGTGACTAGCGGGGCTTATTACGAGCAGTACTTC
>.|TRBV29-1|TRBJ1-1|.
CSVERDTNTEAFF
TGCAGCGTTGAACGGGACACGAACACTGAAGCTTTCTTT
>.|TRBV6-6|TRBJ1-6|.
CASSYSSYNSPLHF
TGTGCCAGCAGTTACTCGAGTTATAATTCACCCCTCCACTTT
>.|TRBV11-2|TRBJ2-7|.
CASSFRGRVDTTPYEQYF
TGTGCCAGCAGTTTTAGGGGAAGGGTCGACACGACCCCCTACGAGCAGTACTTC
>.|TRBV10-3|TRBJ1-3|.
CAISLQGAGNTIYF
TGTGCCATCAGTTTACAGGGAGCTGGAAACACCATATATTTT
>.|TRBV9|TRBJ1-1|.
CASSVGGAENTEAFF
TGTGCCAGCAGCGTAGGCGGCGCGGAAAACACTGAAGCTTTCTTT
>TRBD1|TRBV19|TRBJ1-6|few
CASSLTPFGQGGSPLHF
TGTGCCAGTAGTCTTACCCCCTTTGGACAGGGTGGATCACCCCTCCACTTT
>TRBD1|TRBV9|TRBJ2-1|.
CASSDRGNEQFF
TGTGCCAGCAGCGACAGGGGCAATGAGCAGTTCTTC
>TRBD2|TRBV5-8|TRBJ2-1|.
CASSLFSSGGPSYNEQFF
TGTGCCAGCAGCTTATTTTCCAGCGGGGGGCCCTCCTACAATGAGCAGTTCTTC
>TRBD2|TRBV4-1|TRBJ2-7|.
CASSPKRPSGGVSYEQYF
TGCGCCAGCAGCCCAAAGAGGCCTAGCGGGGGGGTTTCCTACGAGCAGTACTTC
>TRBD2|TRBV4-2|TRBJ2-1|.
CASSPGLGSNEQFF
TGTGCCAGCAGCCCGGGACTAGGTTCCAATGAGCAGTTCTTC
>TRBD2|TRBV11-2|TRBJ2-3|.
CASSLVSGRDTDTQYF
TGTGCCAGCAGCTTAGTATCAGGGAGGGACACAGATACGCAGTATTTT
>TRBD1|TRBV2|TRBJ2-3|few
CAGRTGTTDTQYF
TGTGCCGGTCGGACAGGGACCACAGATACGCAGTATTTT
>TRBD1|TRBV19|TRBJ1-2|.
CASSIPGQGILNYGYTF
TGTGCCAGTAGTATCCCGGGACAGGGGATACTTAACTATGGCTACACCTTC
>TRBD1|TRBV6-1|TRBJ1-1|.
CASSAGGETTEAFF
TGTGCCAGCAGTGCAGGGGGCGAGACGACTGAAGCTTTCTTT
>TRBD2|TRBV9|TRBJ2-5|.
CASSPVSLAGGRETQYF
TGTGCCAGCAGCCCCGTCTCCCTAGCGGGGGGCCGGGAGACCCAGTACTTC
>.|TRBV13|TRBJ1-1|.
CASSPQSNPRAFF
TGTGCCAGCAGCCCTCAATCTAATCCGAGGGCTTTCTTT
>.|TRBV7-3|TRBJ1-1|.
CASSLRQNTEAFF
TGTGCCAGCAGCTTAAGACAGAACACTGAAGCTTTCTTT
>TRBD2|TRBV28|TRBJ2-4|.
CASGTSGGRNIQYF
TGTGCCAGCGGGACTAGCGGGGGACGGAACATTCAGTACTTC
>TRBD2|TRBV2|TRBJ2-1|.
CASSRVAGLNEQFF
TGTGCCAGCAGTCGAGTAGCGGGCCTCAATGAGCAGTTCTTC
>.|TRBV18|TRBJ1-1|.
CASSPYRDYEAFF
TGTGCCAGCTCACCATACAGGGATTATGAAGCTTTCTTT
>.|TRBV5-4|TRBJ2-1|.
CASSLGGLEQFF
TGTGCCAGCAGCTTGGGTGGGCTTGAGCAGTTCTTC
>.|TRBV6-6|TRBJ2-2|.
CASLPGGPNTGELFF
TGTGCCAGCCTACCGGGGGGCCCGAACACCGGGGAGCTGTTTTTT
>.|TRBV5-6|TRBJ2-3|.
CASSLTLPTDTQYF
TGTGCCAGCAGCTTGACTCTGCCAACAGATACGCAGTATTTT
>.|TRBV28|TRBJ2-4|.
CASSFRAGNIQYF
TGTGCCAGCAGTTTCAGGGCCGGAAACATTCAGTACTTC